This T cell receptor (beta chain) was sequenced during a study of blood T cell repertoires in COVID-19 (dated by TCRdb to the early 2020s). As for the study more broadly: The collaborator samples originated in the United States, Italy and Spain and spanned the acute and convalescent phases of COVID-19. The dataset comprised deeply sampled blood TCRbeta repertoires from subjects exposed to, actively infected with, or recovered from COVID-19. Nearly every sample came with metadata listing a de-identified subject ID, COVID-19 status, age in years and sex. Where available, HLA class I and class II types were obtained from metadata supplied by the sample provider rather than from assay-based typing. Samples were obtained from the ongoing ImmuneRACE study (first 160 participants) and from over 1,000 subjects provided by 6 global collaborators. The material from the prospective study consisted of cDNA or gDNA derived from T cells, B-cell-depleted T cells, or PBMCs. A freely available public database, intended as a resource for researchers studying the immune response to SARS-CoV-2, is where the repertoires were released. On the study overall, not on this receptor specifically: The amount of clinical and demographic metadata varied by source and participant and was provided uncurated.

The germline V gene (reference sequence) provides CDR1 LGHDT and CDR2 YNNKEL. There are 14 amino acids in the CDR3, from cysteine to phenylalanine inclusive. CDR3 DNA is the only sequence kept; it has 42 bases, read in frame from the first base. After removal of 3 bases from V and 3 bases from J, the junction retains 4 bases not matched to a gene. TCRbeta CDR3 regions were amplified from genomic DNA using the immunoSEQ Assay, a bias-controlled multiplex PCR. Turning to the authors' computational methods: The number of nucleated cells in each sample was estimated from the amplification of reference gene primers within the assay. Sequence reads were collapsed and filtered to measure the absolute abundance of every unique TCRbeta CDR3 rearrangement. For each sample, productive Simpson clonality was calculated by taking the square root of Simpson's diversity index across productive rearrangements. Not all clones reach the TCRdb copy of this immuneACCESS table, which keeps in-frame sequences only. Checked studies attribute under half of the gap to unresolved V genes and leave the rest unexplained. V, J and clone size were drawn from that table, and D and trimming were deduced from the DNA. Counted in this sample were about 190,000 clones; nearly 80% of them appeared once. The ten largest account for more than 25% of the sample.

The collaborating institutions used their own protocols to collect whole blood in K2EDTA tubes. For TCRbeta analysis, collaborator samples were shipped as frozen whole blood, as isolated PBMCs, or as DNA extracted from either sample type. This clone was seen more than once but under ten times. Its antigen is still unknown. No clone much larger than this one lies a single base away; base qualities are absent. The chain employs TRBV3-1 (or the pseudogene TRBV3-2) and TRBJ1-2, and 7 junction bases match TRBD1. The receptor comes from a woman in her 70s with acute or convalescent COVID-19. Sequencing was done on a sample of peripheral blood. The CDR3 reads CASSQRGRDYGYTF. In nucleotides, the sequence is TGTGCCAGCAGCCAGAGGGGGCGCGACTATGGCTACACCTTC.